A single TCR beta chain is shown here with its context. Antigen unknown. The V gene lost 4 bases and the J gene lost 1 base, with 7 bases spanning the gap. This CDR3 has 14 amino acids. Germline V gene data show CDR1 as SGHDN and CDR2 as FVKESK. Assay used: immunoSEQ multiplex PCR; TCRdb lists only in-frame clones, some missing. The sample has about 960,000 clones, less than 85% seen once. This record comes from a study of shared clonotypes between healthy human individuals. General study findings and limits: An expected dependence of interdonor clonotype sharing on sequencing depth was noted. For naive CD4 cells, roughly 5% of clonotypes were shared across a handful of donors.

The chain has TRBV14 and TRBJ2-2; no clear D gene. The specimen sequenced was memory CD4+ T cells sorted from blood. Subset meaning: CD45RA-negative fraction. The TCR was taken from a man between 18 and 29 years old in good health. The CDR3 DNA sequence: TGTGCCAGCAGCCGGAGTCTGAACACCGGGGAGCTGTTTTTT. Amino acid sequence: CASSRSLNTGELFF. The whole variable domain, remainder taken from reference TRBV14 and TRBJ2-2, is EAGVTQFPSHSVIEKGQTVTLRCDPISGHDNLYWYRRVMGKEIKFLLHFVKESKQDESGMPNNRFLAERTGGTYSTLKVQPAELEDSGVYFCASSRSLNTGELFFGEGSRLTVL.